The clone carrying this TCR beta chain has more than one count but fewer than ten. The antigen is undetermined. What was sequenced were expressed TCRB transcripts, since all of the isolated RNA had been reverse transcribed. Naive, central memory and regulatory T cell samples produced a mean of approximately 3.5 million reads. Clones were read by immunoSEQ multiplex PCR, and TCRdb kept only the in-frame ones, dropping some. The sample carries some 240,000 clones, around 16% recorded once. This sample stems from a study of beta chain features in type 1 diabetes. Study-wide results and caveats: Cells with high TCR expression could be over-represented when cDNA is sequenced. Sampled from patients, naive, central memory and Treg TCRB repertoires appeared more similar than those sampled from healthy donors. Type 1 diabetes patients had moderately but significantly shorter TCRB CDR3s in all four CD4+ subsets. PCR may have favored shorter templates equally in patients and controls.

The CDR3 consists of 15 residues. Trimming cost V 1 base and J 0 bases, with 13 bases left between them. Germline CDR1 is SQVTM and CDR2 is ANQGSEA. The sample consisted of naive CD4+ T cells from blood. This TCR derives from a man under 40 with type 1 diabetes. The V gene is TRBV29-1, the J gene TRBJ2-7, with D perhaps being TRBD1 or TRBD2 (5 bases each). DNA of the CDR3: TGCAGCGTTGAAGTTGGGACCGCTAGCTCCTACGAGCAGTACTTC. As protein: CSVEVGTASSYEQYF.